Described below is a single T cell receptor (beta chain) sequence and its context. Its specificity is unknown. This entry is derived from a study of cytomegalovirus exposure and HLA in healthy donors. Overall study findings and caveats: 150 to 200 TCR beta chains were listed as cytomegalovirus-associated. Cytomegalovirus status was reportedly diagnosed by the classifier with high specificity and sensitivity.

The PCR contained 60 Vbeta and 13 Jbeta primers. Original methodology: Roughly 10 million shared chains were among around 80 million unique TCR beta chains counted in a later analysis. This table comes from immunoSEQ multiplex PCR, and its TCRdb copy is limited to in-frame clones, with some not included. The V and J calls and the clone size are those of that table, but D and trimming were determined from the DNA. The sample lists approximately 160,000 clones; less than 85% were seen once. What was sequenced was PBMCs. This clonotype was obtained from a man in his late teens or twenties in good health and CMV-seronegative.

CDR3 residues: CASSYSGSVNTEAFF. DNA for the CDR3: TGTGCCAGCAGTTACTCGGGCAGTGTGAACACTGAAGCTTTCTTT. The V call is TRBV6-5, the J call TRBJ1-1; D call uncertain. Looked up from germline, CDR1 is MNHEY and CDR2 is SVGAGI. Trimming cost V 0 bases and J 0 bases, with 8 bases left between them. This CDR3 is 15 amino acids long.